The 27 T cell receptor beta chains below come from one sample, sequenced in a study of blood T cell repertoires in COVID-19 (dated by TCRdb to 2020 to 2021). Library preparation employed the immunoSEQ multiplex PCR assay. The clones in this table, taken by TCRdb from immuneACCESS, are in-frame only. Not every clone is retained; where verified, under half of the shortfall comes from an unresolved V gene, and the cause of the rest is unknown. This sample comprises 350,000 to 450,000 clones, roughly 85% of them detected only once. Clones ranked in the top ten supply around 3.4% of the sample. Sequenced input: peripheral blood. The receptors derive from a woman aged 18-35 years with acute or convalescent COVID-19.

This chain uses TRBV28 with TRBJ1-4, with 8 bases identical to TRBD1. This CDR3 has 16 amino acids. V dropped 1 base and J dropped 8; count of bases not matched to a gene: 9. The germline V gene encodes CDR1 MDHEN and CDR2 SYDVKM. Here the CDR3 DNA reads TGTGCCAGCAGTTTATCCGGACAGGGTTTGCGAGAAAAACTGTTTTTT. Its translation: CASSLSGQGLREKLFF.

V gene TRBV11-3 combines with J gene TRBJ1-2, with 11 bases lining up with TRBD1. The germline V gene has CDR1 SGHNT and CDR2 YENEEA. The CDR3 length is 18 residues. With 0 bases clipped from V and 3 bases from J, the junction kept 9 bases outside the gene matches. The CDR3 DNA follows: TGTGCCAGCAGCTTAGATCCCAGGACAGGGGGCAGTGACTATGGCTACACCTTC. As protein: CASSLDPRTGGSDYGYTF.

This rearrangement joins TRBV6-5 to TRBJ2-3, with TRBD1 as a possible D gene (5 bases). Trimming left V 7 bases short and J 2 bases short, with 10 bases between. CDR1 and CDR2 from the germline V gene are MNHEY and SVGAGI. The CDR3 spans 13 residues. The CDR3 nucleotides read TGTGCCAGCATGGGGCTAAACACAGATACGCAGTATTTT. The encoded protein is CASMGLNTDTQYF.

V usage is TRBV5-1 and J usage is TRBJ1-2; possibly TRBD1 for D (5 bases). Germline V CDR1 and CDR2: SGHRS, YFSETQ. V was clipped by 0 bases and J by 8 bases, with 17 bases between them. This CDR3 comprises 15 residues. CDR3 in DNA: TGCGCCAGCAGCTTGGATGACAGTAGACTTCAGGGCTACACCTTC. Translated: CASSLDDSRLQGYTF.

The V call is TRBV14, the J call TRBJ2-7; D may be TRBD2 (5 bases). The ends were cut back, 2 bases at V and 2 bases at J, with 13 bases in the middle. This CDR3 region has 15 residues. Germline V lookup: CDR1 SGHDN, CDR2 FVKESK. The CDR3 nucleotides are TGTGCCAGCAGCCAAAACGACCTCGGGGCCTACGAGCAGTACTTC. Translation gives CASSQNDLGAYEQYF.

CDR3 DNA sequence: TGTGCCAGCAGTTTAGGAGGAAACTATGGCTACACCTTC. Encoded protein: CASSLGGNYGYTF. The J gene is TRBJ1-2, the V gene TRBV28; D call uncertain. V gave up 2 bases and J gave up 2 bases, with 6 bases separating them. Germline CDR1 reads MDHEN; CDR2 reads SYDVKM. CDR3 size: 13 residues.

The gene calls are TRBV29-1 and TRBJ1-5; D call uncertain. Germline CDR1 reads SQVTM; CDR2 reads ANQGSEA. The CDR3 runs 13 residues. With 8 bases removed from V and 3 bases from J, the gap between germline ends came to 14 bases. Written as DNA, the CDR3 is TGCAGCCCCGAGAGCGGCTACAATCAGCCCCAGCATTTT. This translates into CSPESGYNQPQHF. The full variable domain, its missing parts supplied by reference TRBV29-1 and TRBJ1-5, is SAVISQKPSRDICQRGTSLTIQCQVDSQVTMMFWYRQQPGQSLTLIATANQGSEATYESGFVIDKFPISRPNLTFSTLTVSNMSPEDSSIYLCSPESGYNQPQHFGDGTRLSIL.

The chain carries TRBV11-1 and TRBJ1-2, with D possibly TRBD1 on 5 matching bases. The V and J ends lost 4 bases and 7 bases respectively, with 16 bases between them. This CDR3 spans 14 amino acids. Germline values: CDR1 SGHAT, CDR2 FQDESV (reference sequence). Here the CDR3 reads CASSYTPGILGYTF. As DNA, the CDR3 is TGTGCCAGCAGCTATACCCCAGGGATACTTGGCTACACCTTC.

This chain links TRBV28 with TRBJ1-1; 9 positions agree with TRBD1. The trim removed 7 bases at V and 5 bases at J, leaving 8 bases unmatched. Germline CDR1 and CDR2: MDHEN and SYDVKM. CDR3 size: 14 residues. CDR3 protein: CASIQRTGETEAFF. CDR3 DNA sequence: TGTGCCAGCATTCAGAGGACAGGGGAGACTGAAGCTTTCTTT.

The CDR3 coding sequence is TGTGCCAGCAGCTTAGTTAGCGGATCTGAGCAGTTCTTC. It specifies CASSLVSGSEQFF. The J gene is TRBJ2-1, the V gene TRBV7-3; D is possibly TRBD2 (6 bases). Trimming stripped 2 bases from V and 9 bases from J, with 11 bases between. Per germline, CDR1 SGHTA and CDR2 FQGTGA. The CDR3 length is 13 residues.

This clone was counted once. This sequence joins TRBV19 and TRBJ2-2; 10 bases line up with TRBD2. With V trimmed by 8 bases and J by 7 bases, 7 bases remained unmatched. This CDR3 region has 14 residues. Germline assignment: CDR1 LNHDA and CDR2 SQIVND (reference sequence). The CDR3 nucleotides read TGTGCCAGTGGGGCTAGCGGGAGTGTCGGGGAGCTGTTTTTT. This sequence encodes CASGASGSVGELFF. Full variable domain (remainder filled in from reference TRBV19 and TRBJ2-2): DGGITQSPKYLFRKEGQNVTLSCEQNLNHDAMYWYRQDPGQGLRLIYYSQIVNDFQKGDIAEGYSVSREKKESFPLTVTSAQKNPTAFYLCASGASGSVGELFFGEGSRLTVL.

The chain employs TRBV27 and TRBJ1-2, with 9 bases matching TRBD1. The CDR3 totals 14 residues. With V trimmed by 3 bases and J by 3 bases, 2 bases remained unmatched. Germline V CDR1 and CDR2: MNHEY, SMNVEV (reference sequence). The CDR3 sequence is CASSLDRGYYGYTF. For the CDR3, the DNA is TGTGCCAGCAGTTTGGACAGGGGATACTATGGCTACACCTTC.

This chain links TRBV30 with TRBJ1-4; D perhaps matches TRBD1 (5 bases). Per the germline V gene, CDR1 is GTSNPN and CDR2 is SVGIG (reference sequence). The CDR3 consists of 12 residues. Trimming took 8 bases from V and 9 from J, leaving 16 bases between them. Written as DNA, the CDR3 is TGTGCCGGCGGCGGGGGATTTCAAAAACTGTTTTTT. Its translation: CAGGGGFQKLFF.

V and J are TRBV27 and TRBJ2-7, with 7 positions matching TRBD2. After removal of 6 bases from V and 5 bases from J, the junction contained 7 bases not matched to a gene. Germline CDR1 reads MNHEY; CDR2 reads SMNVEV (reference sequence). The CDR3 extends over 13 amino acids. The CDR3 protein is CASRVGGDHEQYF. As DNA, the CDR3 is TGTGCCAGCAGGGTGGGAGGGGACCACGAGCAGTACTTC.

The V and J genes are TRBV5-6 and TRBJ2-7; D remains ambiguous. Germline V gene sequence: CDR1 SGHDT, CDR2 YYEEEE. V gave up 0 bases and J gave up 4 bases, with 11 bases separating them. This CDR3 contains 14 residues. The CDR3 DNA follows: TGTGCCAGCAGCTTGGGGCGCGGTTCGTACGAGCAGTACTTC. Amino acid sequence: CASSLGRGSYEQYF.

The chain couples TRBV2 to TRBJ1-2, with 8 bases matching TRBD1. Unmatched junction bases numbered 2, after V lost 2 bases and J lost 3 bases. Germline CDR1 and CDR2: SNHLY and FYNNEI. The CDR3 runs 14 residues. CDR3: CASSEPTGDYGYTF. For the CDR3, the DNA is TGTGCCAGCAGTGAACCGACAGGGGACTATGGCTACACCTTC.

This rearrangement joins TRBV12-3 or TRBV12-4 to TRBJ2-2; 9 bases align to TRBD1. J gave up 5 bases and V 6 bases, and 1 base lay outside the gene matches. The CDR3 has 13 residues. The CDR3 here is CASRGTGTGELFF. In DNA form, the CDR3 reads TGTGCCAGCAGAGGGACAGGGACCGGGGAGCTGTTTTTT.

The chain employs TRBV2 and TRBJ1-6; weak D call: TRBD1 (5 bases). V was clipped by 0 bases and J by 10 bases, with 13 bases between them. The CDR3 is 15 residues long. Germline V gene lookup returns CDR1 SNHLY and CDR2 FYNNEI. The CDR3 is CASSEADIPRSPLHF. CDR3 bases: TGTGCCAGCAGTGAAGCGGACATCCCCCGGTCACCCCTCCACTTT.

For the CDR3, the DNA is TGTGCCATCAGCTCCCCCGGGACAGGGGACAATGAGCAGTTCTTC. This codes for CAISSPGTGDNEQFF. J is TRBJ2-1 and V is TRBV10-3, with 10 bases lining up with TRBD1. The V gene's germline CDR1 is ENHRY and CDR2 SYGVKD. Trimming took 6 bases from V and 5 from J; bases not matched to a gene: 7. This CDR3 region has 15 residues.

This chain connects TRBV6-5 to TRBJ1-6, with unresolved D. Germline V CDR1 and CDR2: MNHEY, SVGAGI. Trimming removed 5 bases at V and 7 bases at J, with 15 bases between. The CDR3 extends over 15 amino acids. The CDR3 is CASSQPGAGNSPLHF. The CDR3 bases are TGTGCCAGCAGTCAACCGGGAGCCGGCAATTCACCCCTCCACTTT.

This chain connects TRBV27 to TRBJ1-4; 7 bases match TRBD1. The trim removed 4 bases at V and 3 bases at J, leaving 5 bases unmatched. The CDR3 extends over 15 amino acids. CDR1 and CDR2 (germline): MNHEY, SMNVEV (reference sequence). The CDR3, as DNA: TGTGCCAGCAGTTCATTACAGGGGCCTAATGAAAAACTGTTTTTT. It translates to CASSSLQGPNEKLFF.

V usage is TRBV18 and J usage is TRBJ2-7; maybe TRBD1 (6 bases). Germline V lookup: CDR1 KGHSH, CDR2 LQKENI. Trimming left V 3 bases short and J 5 bases short, with 8 bases between. CDR3 length: 12 amino acids. The DNA of the CDR3 is TGTGCCAGCTCACCTGAGGGGGACGAGCAGTACTTC. The encoded protein is CASSPEGDEQYF.

CDR3 sequence reads: CATQGQNTEAFF. Here the CDR3 DNA reads TGTGCCACCCAGGGACAGAACACTGAAGCTTTCTTT. J is TRBJ1-1 and V is TRBV24-1, with a tentative D call TRBD1 (6 bases). Germline-derived CDR1 and CDR2 are KGHDR and SFDVKD. The CDR3 is made up of 12 amino acids. V gave up 9 bases and J gave up 1 base, with 8 bases separating them.

The CDR3 DNA is TGTGCCAGCAGCGCGTCAGGGGCGCATTTTGAAAAACTGTTTTTT. It yields the protein CASSASGAHFEKLFF. The rearrangement joins TRBV9 to TRBJ1-4; perhaps TRBD1 as D (6 bases). Between the trimmed V and J ends, which lost 3 bases and 7 bases, there was a span of 16 bases. The CDR3 sequence is 15 residues long. Germline V gene data show CDR1 as SGDLS and CDR2 as YYNGEE.

The genes are TRBV5-1 and TRBJ1-4; 8 bases are shared with TRBD1. The germline gives CDR1 SGHRS, CDR2 YFSETQ. The CDR3 spans 14 residues. Trimming removed 5 bases from V and 8 bases from J; junction bases left unmatched: 8. The CDR3 sequence is CASRPGTGGEKLFF. CDR3 sequence (DNA): TGCGCCAGCAGGCCCGGGACAGGTGGAGAAAAACTGTTTTTT.

The CDR3 spells CASSEGMGGYEQYF. The CDR3 DNA reads as TGTGCCAGCAGCGAAGGGATGGGGGGCTACGAGCAGTACTTC. The chain combines TRBV7-3 with TRBJ2-7; D might be TRBD2 (6 bases). The CDR3 sequence is 14 residues long. The germline gives CDR1 SGHTA, CDR2 FQGTGA. Trimming cost V 5 bases and J 3 bases, with 14 bases left between them.

V and J are TRBV5-1 and TRBJ1-3; no definite D call. The CDR3 length is 14 residues. CDR1 and CDR2 from the germline V gene are SGHRS and YFSETQ. Trimming stripped 2 bases from V and 0 bases from J, with 6 bases between. The CDR3 nucleotides are TGCGCCAGCAGCTTTGGAGACTCTGGAAACACCATATATTTT. The encoded protein is CASSFGDSGNTIYF. Drawing the rest from reference TRBV5-1 and TRBJ1-3, the complete variable domain is KAGVTQTPRYLIKTRGQQVTLSCSPISGHRSVSWYQQTPGQGLQFLFEYFSETQRNKGNFPGRFSGRQFSNSRSEMNVSTLELGDSALYLCASSFGDSGNTIYFGEGSWLTVV.